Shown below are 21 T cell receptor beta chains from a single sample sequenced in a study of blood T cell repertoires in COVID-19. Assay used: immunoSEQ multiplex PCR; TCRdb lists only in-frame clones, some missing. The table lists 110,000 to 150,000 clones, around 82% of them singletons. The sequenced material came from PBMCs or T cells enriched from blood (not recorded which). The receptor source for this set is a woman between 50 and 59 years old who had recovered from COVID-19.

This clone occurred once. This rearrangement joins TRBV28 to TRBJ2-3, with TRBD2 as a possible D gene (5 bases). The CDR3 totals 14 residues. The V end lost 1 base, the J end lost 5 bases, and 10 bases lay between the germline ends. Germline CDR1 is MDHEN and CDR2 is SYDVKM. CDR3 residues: CASSLSGDGDTQYF. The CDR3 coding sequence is TGTGCCAGCAGTTTATCCGGGGATGGAGATACGCAGTATTTT.

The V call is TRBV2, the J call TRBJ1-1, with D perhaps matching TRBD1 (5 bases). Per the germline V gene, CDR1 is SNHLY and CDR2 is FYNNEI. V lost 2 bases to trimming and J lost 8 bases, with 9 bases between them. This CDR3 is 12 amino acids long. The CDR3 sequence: CASSEKTDEAFF. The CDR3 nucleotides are TGTGCCAGCAGTGAAAAGACAGACGAAGCTTTCTTT.

The CDR3 loop is CASSVQGPNYGYTF. CDR3 sequence (DNA): TGCGCCAGCAGCGTACAGGGTCCTAACTATGGCTACACCTTC. This chain uses TRBV5-1 with TRBJ1-2; D possibly corresponds to TRBD1 (6 bases). V lost 4 bases and J lost 0, with 10 bases in between. Per germline, CDR1 SGHRS and CDR2 YFSETQ. The CDR3 has 14 residues.

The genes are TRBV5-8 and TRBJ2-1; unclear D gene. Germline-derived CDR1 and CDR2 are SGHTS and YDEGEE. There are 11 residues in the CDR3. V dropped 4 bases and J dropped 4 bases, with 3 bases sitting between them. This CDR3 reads CASSTYNEQFF. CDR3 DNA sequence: TGTGCCAGCAGCACATACAATGAGCAGTTCTTC. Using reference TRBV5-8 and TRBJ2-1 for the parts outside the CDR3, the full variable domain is EAGVTQSPTHLIKTRGQQATLRCSPISGHTSVYWYQQALGLGLQFLLWYDEGEERNRGNFPPRFSGRQFPNYSSELNVNALELEDSALYLCASSTYNEQFFGPGTRLTVL.

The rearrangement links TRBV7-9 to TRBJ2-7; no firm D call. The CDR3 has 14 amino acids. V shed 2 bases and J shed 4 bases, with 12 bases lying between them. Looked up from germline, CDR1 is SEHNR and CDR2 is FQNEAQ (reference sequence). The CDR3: CASSLRVDGYEQYF. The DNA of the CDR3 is TGTGCCAGCAGCTTACGGGTCGATGGGTACGAGCAGTACTTC.

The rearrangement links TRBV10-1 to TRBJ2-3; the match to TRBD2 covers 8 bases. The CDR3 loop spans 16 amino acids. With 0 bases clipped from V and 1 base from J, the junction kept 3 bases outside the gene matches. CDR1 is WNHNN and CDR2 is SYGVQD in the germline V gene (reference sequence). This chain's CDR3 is CASSESVLAGTDTQYF. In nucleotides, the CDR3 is TGCGCCAGCAGTGAGTCGGTACTAGCGGGCACAGATACGCAGTATTTT.

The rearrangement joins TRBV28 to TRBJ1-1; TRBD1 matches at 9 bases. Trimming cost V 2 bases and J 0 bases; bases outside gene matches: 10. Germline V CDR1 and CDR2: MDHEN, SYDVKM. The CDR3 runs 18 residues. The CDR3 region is CASSLQIPGQGLNTEAFF. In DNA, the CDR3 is TGTGCCAGCAGTTTACAAATCCCGGGACAGGGCTTGAACACTGAAGCTTTCTTT.

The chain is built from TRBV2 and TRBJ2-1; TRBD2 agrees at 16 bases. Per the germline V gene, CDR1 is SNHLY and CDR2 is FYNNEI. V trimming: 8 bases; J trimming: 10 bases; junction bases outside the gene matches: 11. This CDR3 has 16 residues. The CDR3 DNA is TGTGCCAGCGGGTTCGGGACTAGCGGGGGGGGCTTGGAGCAGTTCTTC. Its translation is CASGFGTSGGGLEQFF.

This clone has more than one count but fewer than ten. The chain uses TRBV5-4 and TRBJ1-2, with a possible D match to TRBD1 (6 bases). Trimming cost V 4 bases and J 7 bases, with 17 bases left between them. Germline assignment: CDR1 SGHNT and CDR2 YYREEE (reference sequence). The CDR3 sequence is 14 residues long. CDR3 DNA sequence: TGTGCCAGCAGCCTATACAGGGTTGGGAGTGGCTACACCTTC. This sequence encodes CASSLYRVGSGYTF.

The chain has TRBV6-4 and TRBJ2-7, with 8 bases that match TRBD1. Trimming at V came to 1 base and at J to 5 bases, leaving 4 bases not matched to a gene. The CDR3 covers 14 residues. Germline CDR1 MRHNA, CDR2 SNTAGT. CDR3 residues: CASSDWTGRDEQYV. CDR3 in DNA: TGTGCCAGCAGTGACTGGACAGGGCGTGACGAGCAGTACGTC.

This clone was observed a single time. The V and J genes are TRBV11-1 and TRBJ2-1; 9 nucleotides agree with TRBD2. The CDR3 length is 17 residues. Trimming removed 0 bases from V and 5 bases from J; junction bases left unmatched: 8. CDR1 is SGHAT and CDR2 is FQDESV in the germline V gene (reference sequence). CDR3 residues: CASSLARWRGGHNEQFF. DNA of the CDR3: TGTGCCAGCAGCTTAGCGCGGTGGCGGGGGGGCCACAATGAGCAGTTCTTC.

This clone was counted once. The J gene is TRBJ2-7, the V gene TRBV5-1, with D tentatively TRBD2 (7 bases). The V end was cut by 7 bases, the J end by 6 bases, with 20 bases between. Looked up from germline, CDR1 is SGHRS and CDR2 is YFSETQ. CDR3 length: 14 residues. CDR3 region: CASGSGLGGGEQYF. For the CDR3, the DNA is TGCGCCAGCGGGTCCGGACTAGGGGGTGGCGAGCAGTACTTC.

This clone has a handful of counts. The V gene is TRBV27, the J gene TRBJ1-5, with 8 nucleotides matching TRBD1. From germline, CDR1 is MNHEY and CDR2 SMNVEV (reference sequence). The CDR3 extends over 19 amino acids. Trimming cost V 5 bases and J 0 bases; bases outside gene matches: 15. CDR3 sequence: CASSTTGVITPYSNQPQHF. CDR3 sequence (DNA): TGTGCCAGCAGTACGACAGGGGTCATAACCCCATATAGCAATCAGCCCCAGCATTTT.

In DNA, the CDR3 is TGTGCCAGCAGCTTCGTTCGCACTGAAGCTTTCTTT. This encodes CASSFVRTEAFF. The chain couples TRBV7-2 to TRBJ1-1; no firm D call. V shed 3 bases and J shed 4 bases, with 6 bases lying between them. CDR3 length equals 12 residues. Germline CDR1 SGHTA, CDR2 FQGNSA.

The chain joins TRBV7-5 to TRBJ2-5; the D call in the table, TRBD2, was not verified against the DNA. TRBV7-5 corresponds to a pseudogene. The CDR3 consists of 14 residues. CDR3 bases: TGTGTCAGAAGAAAAGCCCCGTTTCAAGAGACCCAGTACTTC. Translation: CVRRKAPFQETQYF.

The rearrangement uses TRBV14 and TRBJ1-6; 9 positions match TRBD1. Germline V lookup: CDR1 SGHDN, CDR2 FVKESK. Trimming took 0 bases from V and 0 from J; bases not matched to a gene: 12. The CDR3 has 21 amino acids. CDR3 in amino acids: CASSQDRWDRAPPSYNSPLHF. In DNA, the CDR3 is TGTGCCAGCAGCCAAGATCGGTGGGACAGGGCTCCCCCCTCCTATAATTCACCCCTCCACTTT.

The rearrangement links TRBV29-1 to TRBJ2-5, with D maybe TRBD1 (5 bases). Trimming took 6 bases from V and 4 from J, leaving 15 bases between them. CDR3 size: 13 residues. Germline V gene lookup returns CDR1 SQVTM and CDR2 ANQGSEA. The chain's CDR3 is CSVKQGVRETQYF. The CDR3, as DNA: TGCAGCGTAAAGCAGGGTGTGCGAGAGACCCAGTACTTC.

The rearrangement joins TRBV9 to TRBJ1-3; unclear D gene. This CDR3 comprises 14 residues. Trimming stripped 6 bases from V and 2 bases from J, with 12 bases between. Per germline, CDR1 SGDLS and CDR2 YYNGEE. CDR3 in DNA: TGTGCCAGCACCCAAAGCTCTACTGGAAACACCATATATTTT. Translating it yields CASTQSSTGNTIYF.

CDR3 DNA sequence: TGTGCCAGCAGTGACGGGCGGGGGGCCCACAATGAGCAGTTCTTC. Amino acid sequence: CASSDGRGAHNEQFF. This chain connects TRBV6-4 to TRBJ2-1; 8 nucleotides agree with TRBD2. Per germline, CDR1 MRHNA and CDR2 SNTAGT. Losses at the gene ends were 2 bases for V and 5 bases for J; bases not matched to a gene: 5. The CDR3 loop spans 15 amino acids.

The CDR3 is CASSLERGGDGELFF. CDR3 DNA sequence: TGTGCCAGCAGCTTGGAGCGGGGGGGCGACGGGGAGCTGTTTTTT. The chain uses TRBV5-4 and TRBJ2-2, with 10 bases identical to TRBD2. Germline V gene data show CDR1 as SGHNT and CDR2 as YYREEE (reference sequence). The CDR3 consists of 15 residues. V shed 0 bases and J 7 bases; nucleotides not matched to a gene: 3.

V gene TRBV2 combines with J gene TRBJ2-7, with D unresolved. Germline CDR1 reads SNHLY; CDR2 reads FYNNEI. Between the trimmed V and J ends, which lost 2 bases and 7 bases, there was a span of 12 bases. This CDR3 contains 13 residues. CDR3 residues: CASSEPERIEQYF. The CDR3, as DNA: TGTGCCAGCAGTGAACCAGAGAGGATTGAGCAGTACTTC.